This TCR beta chain came from a study of blood T cell repertoires in COVID-19. Study as a whole: The United States, Italy and Spain were the sources of the acute and convalescent COVID-19 samples. Nucleic acid was either cDNA or gDNA, and it came from T cells, B-cell-depleted T cells, or PBMCs.

Measured with immunoSEQ multiplex PCR; TCRdb has only the in-frame clones, and not every one. The data contain roughly 41,000 clones, about 85% of them singletons. With V trimmed by 5 bases and J by 5 bases, 9 bases remained unmatched. The CDR3 has 14 residues. Germline V CDR1 and CDR2: PRHDT, FYEKMQ (reference sequence). Seattle patient enrollment occurred during active infection, with longitudinal follow-up thereafter. The rearrangement joins TRBV13 to TRBJ2-7; 7 bases are shared with TRBD1. The specimen was peripheral blood. The sequence came from a man aged 60-69 years with COVID-19, enrolled during active disease. CDR3 amino acids: CASSTGQEANEQYF. CDR3 sequence (DNA): TGTGCCAGCAGCACCGGACAGGAAGCGAACGAGCAGTACTTC.